The T cell receptor (beta chain) under discussion was sequenced for a study of blood T cell repertoires in COVID-19. Original analysis: Estimates of nucleated cell counts were drawn from the amplification of reference gene primers. Assay: immunoSEQ multiplex PCR; the TCRdb copy retains only in-frame clones and omits some. V and J calls and clone size are given by that table; D and trimming were obtained from the DNA. The table lists about 370,000 clones, roughly 90% of them singletons. There are 12 residues in the CDR3. Germline CDR1 is SGHVS and CDR2 is FQNEAQ. The J segment lost 7 bases and the V segment lost 5 bases, leaving 2 bases of the junction unmatched.

The chain recombines TRBV7-8 with TRBJ1-2; 9 bases align to TRBD1. The sample comprised PBMCs or T cells enriched from blood (not recorded which). The sequence was collected from a woman aged 25 to 45 who had recovered from COVID-19. This CDR3 reads CASSGTGLGYTF. CDR3 sequence (DNA): TGTGCCAGCAGCGGGACAGGGCTTGGCTACACCTTC. Based on the CDR3 plus reference TRBV7-8 and TRBJ1-2, the full variable domain is GAGVSQSPRYKVAKRGQDVALRCDPISGHVSLFWYQQALGQGPEFLTYFQNEAQLDKSGLPSDRFFAERPEGSVSTLKIQRTQQEDSAVYLCASSGTGLGYTFGSGTRLTVV.